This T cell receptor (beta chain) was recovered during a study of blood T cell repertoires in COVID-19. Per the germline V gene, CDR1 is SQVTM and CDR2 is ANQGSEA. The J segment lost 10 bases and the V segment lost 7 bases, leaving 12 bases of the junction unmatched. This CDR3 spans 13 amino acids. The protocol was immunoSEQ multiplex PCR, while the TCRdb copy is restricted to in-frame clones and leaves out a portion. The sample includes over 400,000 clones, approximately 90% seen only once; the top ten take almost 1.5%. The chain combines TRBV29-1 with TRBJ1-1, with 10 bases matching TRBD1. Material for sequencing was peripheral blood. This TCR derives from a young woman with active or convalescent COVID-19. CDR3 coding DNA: TGCAGCGCCAAGGGACAGGGGACCATTAGAGCTTTCTTT. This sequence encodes CSAKGQGTIRAFF.